There are a few counts of the clone carrying this T cell receptor beta chain. The authors obtained PBMCs from 9 to 10 ml of fresh peripheral blood. The CDR3 totals 15 residues. The V gene end was trimmed by 5 bases and the J gene end by 7 bases; junction bases not matched to a gene: 10. This sample is drawn from a study of T cells in Graves' hyperthyroidism and ophthalmopathy. There were TCR beta CDR3 regions amplified from RNA transcripts. Using the HTBI primer set, a first-round RT-PCR was run on the TCR CDR3. TCRdb passed the multiplex PCR reads through MiXCR, listing each CDR3 protein once. This sample carries under 300,000 distinct CDR3 sequences, roughly 22% of them seen once, and the ten largest clones take over 55%.

The V gene is TRBV12-3 or TRBV12-4, the J gene TRBJ1-5; 8 nucleotides line up with TRBD1. This receptor was taken from a man younger than 45 with Graves' ophthalmopathy. Input material: blood. CDR3 DNA: TGTGCCAGCAGTCTGAGACAGGGGATGGGACAGCCCCAGCATTTT. This encodes CASSLRQGMGQPQHF.